This TCR beta chain emerged from a study of radiotherapy plus CTLA-4 blockade in lung cancer. Study information: Objective responses emerged in over 15% of patients, and roughly 30% attained disease control.

V gave up 5 bases and J gave up 4 bases, with 15 bases separating them. The CDR3 runs 15 residues. CDR1 and CDR2 from the germline V gene are SGHTA and FQGNSA. Of note for this clone: The target antigen is unknown.

Study-wide points: Some TCR clones had been derived from tumors. These clones expanded in peripheral blood after radiotherapy plus ipilimumab.

Ipilimumab CTLA-4 blockade and focal radiation were given to patients with chemo-refractory metastatic non-small-cell lung cancer. The data were produced by immunoSEQ multiplex PCR, yet TCRdb's version contains in-frame clones alone and is incomplete. Seen here are some 110,000 clones, 75% to 80% observed once, and the top ten hold 4.5% to 5.5%. Sequencing used peripheral blood, obtained from a patient treated with radiotherapy plus ipilimumab. The genes are TRBV7-2 and TRBJ2-1; D is perhaps TRBD1 (7 bases). This TCR was sampled from a human donor with non-small cell lung cancer who had a partial response to radiotherapy plus ipilimumab. DNA of the CDR3: TGTGCCAGCAGCCCAACCAGGGGGACTTACAATGAGCAGTTCTTC. This encodes CASSPTRGTYNEQFF.